This TCR beta chain was sequenced during a study of blood T cell repertoires in COVID-19. About the research overall: Material from acute and convalescent COVID-19 was sourced from the United States, Italy and Spain.

Produced via immunoSEQ multiplex PCR; TCRdb's table is partial and in-frame only. This table has about 240,000 clones, around 90% appearing once. This CDR3 region has 13 residues. V gave up 6 bases and J gave up 4 bases; unmatched junction bases: 4. This clone was recorded once. The chain joins TRBV23-1 to TRBJ1-2; 8 bases line up with TRBD1. TRBV23-1 is flagged as an ORF with uncertain function. The receptor's source is a man aged 60 to 75 who had recovered from COVID-19. Sequences were obtained from peripheral blood. CDR3 sequence reads: CASRDREFYGYTF. The DNA for the CDR3 is TGCGCCAGCAGGGACAGGGAATTCTATGGCTACACCTTC.